The entry below describes one TCR beta chain. Its antigen is undetermined. The sample comes from a study of T cell responses to AZD1222 COVID-19 vaccine. CDR1 and CDR2 (germline): LGHDT, YNNKEL (reference sequence). The V end was cut by 2 bases, the J end by 0 bases, with 10 bases between. The CDR3 consists of 15 residues. Produced via immunoSEQ multiplex PCR; TCRdb's table is partial and in-frame only. The sample lists more than 150,000 clones, over 90% occurring once. Study-level results: Regions 160-218 and 743-854 held dominance among vaccine-associated CD4 TCRs, which spanned spike. Unmutated variant regions are reportedly the target of nearly half of TCRs that are spike-specific.

This material consisted of peripheral blood, taken 28 days after the second AZD1222 dose. The rearrangement joins TRBV3-1 (or the pseudogene TRBV3-2) to TRBJ1-2; D is unresolved. The origin of this receptor is an adult who received the AZD1222 COVID-19 vaccine. Here the CDR3 reads CASSQSDGANYGYTF. The CDR3, as DNA: TGTGCCAGCAGCCAATCTGACGGAGCTAACTATGGCTACACCTTC.